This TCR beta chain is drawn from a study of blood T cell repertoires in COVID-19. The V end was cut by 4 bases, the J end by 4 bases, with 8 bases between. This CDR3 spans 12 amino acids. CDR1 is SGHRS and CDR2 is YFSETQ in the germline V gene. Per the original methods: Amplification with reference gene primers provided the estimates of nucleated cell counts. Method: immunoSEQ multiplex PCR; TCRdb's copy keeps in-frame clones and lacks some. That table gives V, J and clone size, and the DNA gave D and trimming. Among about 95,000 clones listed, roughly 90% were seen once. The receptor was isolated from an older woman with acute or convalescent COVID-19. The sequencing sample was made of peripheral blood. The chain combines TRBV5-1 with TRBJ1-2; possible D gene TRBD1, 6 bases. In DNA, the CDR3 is TGCGCCAGCAGCGAGGACAGCTATGGCTACACCTTC. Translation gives CASSEDSYGYTF.